One sample yielded the 30 T cell receptor beta chains listed below, sequenced in a study of blood T cells in healthy people across ages. With a J-beta primer mix and a sample-barcoded 5' primer, a second PCR ran about 6 to 11 cycles. MiXCR was run by TCRdb on the 5' RACE reads, yielding one entry per CDR3 protein. Of more than 1,000,000 distinct CDR3 sequences in the sample, 20% to 25% were seen once. The sample was also reused in another study, on T cells of mothers and their children.

The source material was blood. Receptors originate from a girl aged 2 to 9 in good health.

The chain carries TRBV28 and TRBJ2-7; 7 bases map to TRBD1. The CDR3 totals 18 residues. V was pared by 1 base and J by 0 bases, with 12 bases of the junction left unmatched. Germline V gene sequence: CDR1 MDHEN, CDR2 SYDVKM. The DNA for the CDR3 is TGTGCCAGCAGTTTATCACTTCAAGGGGGCAGCGACTCCTACGAGCAGTACTTC. Amino acids: CASSLSLQGGSDSYEQYF. The whole variable domain, remainder taken from reference TRBV28 and TRBJ2-7, is DVKVTQSSRYLVKRTGEKVFLECVQDMDHENMFWYRQDPGLGLRLIYFSYDVKMKEKGDIPEGYSVSREKKERFSLILESASTNQTSMYLCASSLSLQGGSDSYEQYFGPGTRLTVT.

The rearrangement links TRBV28 to TRBJ2-5; D remains ambiguous. The DNA end lines up better with TRBJ2-7; the J call may be wrong. Germline lookup yields CDR1 MDHEN and CDR2 SYDVKM. The CDR3 sequence is 14 residues long. CDR3 DNA sequence: TGTGCCAGCAGTTTACGGAGCCCGGCTTACGAGCAGTACTTC. It yields the protein CASSLRSPAYEQYF.

The chain uses TRBV3-1 and TRBJ2-3; tentatively, D is TRBD2 (6 bases). The germline V gene encodes CDR1 LGHDT and CDR2 YNNKEL (reference sequence). Trimming took 0 bases from V and 7 from J, leaving 17 bases between them. This CDR3 contains 16 residues. CDR3 region: CASSQEEGTELNTQYF. The CDR3 DNA reads as TGTGCCAGCAGCCAAGAGGAGGGTACAGAATTAAATACGCAGTATTTT.

The chain joins TRBV7-9 to TRBJ2-7, with 9 bases lining up with TRBD2. CDR1 and CDR2 (germline): SEHNR, FQNEAQ (reference sequence). J was trimmed by 3 bases and V by 5 bases; bases with no gene match: 14. The CDR3 runs to 17 residues. The CDR3 DNA is TGTGCCAGCAGCCCAACTCCCCGGCTAGCGGGACTCTACGAGCAGTACTTC. This sequence encodes CASSPTPRLAGLYEQYF.

Concerning this clonotype itself: Germline is not matched at one junction end, which may reflect a read error. The CDR3 spells CASSQAGGAKNTQYF. For the CDR3, the DNA is TGTGCCAGCAGCCAAGCAGGTGGGGCCAAAAACACTCAGTACTTC. This sequence joins TRBV3-1 and TRBJ2-4, with D tentatively TRBD1 (5 bases). Germline V gene sequence: CDR1 LGHDT, CDR2 YNNKEL (reference sequence). The CDR3 is 15 amino acids.

With regard to this clonotype: Lacking the conserved final phenylalanine or tryptophan, this CDR3 likely reflects a read error. The gene calls are TRBV7-2 and TRBJ2-1; weak D call: TRBD1 (5 bases). V was clipped by 5 bases and J by 5 bases, with 10 bases between them. The CDR3 runs 13 residues. Germline loops: CDR1 SGHTA, CDR2 FQGNSA. CDR3 protein: CASSGQSDNEQFS. The CDR3 bases are TGTGCCAGCAGCGGACAATCAGACAATGAGCAGTTCTCC.

J is TRBJ1-5 and V is TRBV6-6; no definite D call. The V gene's germline CDR1 is MNHNY and CDR2 SVGAGI (reference sequence). V dropped 6 bases and J dropped 7 bases, with 16 bases sitting between them. The CDR3 sequence is 14 residues long. CDR3 DNA: TGTGCCAGCAGGACTCAGCGGGGAGGACAGCCCCAGCATTTT. Encoded protein: CASRTQRGGQPQHF.

This clonotype was seen only once. The chain has TRBV19 and TRBJ2-7; the D gene could be TRBD1 or TRBD2 (5 bases each). Germline V CDR1 and CDR2: LNHDA, SQIVND (reference sequence). The V end lost 0 bases, the J end lost 3 bases, and 9 bases lay between the germline ends. This CDR3 is 14 amino acids long. The CDR3: CASSIDWGRYEQYF. CDR3 DNA: TGTGCCAGTAGTATAGATTGGGGACGCTACGAGCAGTACTTC.

This clonotype was detected a few times. The J gene is TRBJ1-2, the V gene TRBV7-2; no definite D call. This CDR3 has 16 amino acids. Germline assignment: CDR1 SGHTA and CDR2 FQGNSA. Trimming took 5 bases from V and 3 from J, leaving 19 bases between them. CDR3: CASSAYRSLTHYGYTF. The DNA for the CDR3 is TGTGCCAGCAGCGCCTATCGTTCACTCACGCACTATGGCTACACCTTC.

The chain joins TRBV15 to TRBJ2-1; perhaps TRBD2 as D (6 bases). The CDR3 has 16 residues. Germline V CDR1 and CDR2: LNHNV, YYDKDF (reference sequence). Trimming removed 3 bases at V and 10 bases at J, with 22 bases between. CDR3 sequence: CATSSPVTSPRGEQFF. The CDR3, as DNA: TGTGCCACCAGCAGCCCTGTGACATCGCCCCGGGGGGAGCAGTTCTTC. Full variable domain (rest looked up from reference TRBV15 and TRBJ2-1): DAMVIQNPRYQVTQFGKPVTLSCSQTLNHNVMYWYQQKSSQAPKLLFHYYDKDFNNEADTPDNFQSRRPNTSFCFLDIRSPGLGDTAMYLCATSSPVTSPRGEQFFGPGTRLTVL.

J is TRBJ1-6 and V is TRBV7-2; D remains unclear. The V gene's germline CDR1 is SGHTA and CDR2 FQGNSA. The CDR3 runs to 13 residues. Trimming pared 5 bases from V and 13 bases from J, leaving 15 bases between. The CDR3 sequence is CASSLWTETPLHF. CDR3 nucleotides: TGTGCCAGCAGCCTCTGGACGGAGACCCCCCTCCACTTT.

The chain recombines TRBV27 with TRBJ2-7, with D unresolved. Trimming removed 3 bases from V and 3 bases from J, with 15 bases in between. Germline V gives CDR1 MNHEY, CDR2 SMNVEV (reference sequence). The CDR3 has 15 amino acids. CDR3: CASSFLGIAVYEQYF. Here the CDR3 DNA reads TGTGCCAGCAGTTTCCTGGGCATCGCGGTCTACGAGCAGTACTTC.

The chain's CDR3 is CASAIIGANEQFF. CDR3 sequence (DNA): TGTGCCAGCGCCATAATTGGGGCGAATGAGCAGTTCTTC. This sequence joins TRBV6-5 and TRBJ2-1, with D maybe TRBD1 (5 bases). The CDR3 is 13 amino acids. Trimming stripped 8 bases from V and 7 bases from J, with 15 bases between. CDR1 and CDR2 from the germline V gene are MNHEY and SVGAGI.

This clonotype showed up just a few times. The V gene is TRBV5-4, the J gene TRBJ1-1; perhaps TRBD1 as D (6 bases). CDR3 length: 15 residues. V gave up 3 bases and J gave up 1 base, with 13 bases separating them. The germline V gene encodes CDR1 SGHNT and CDR2 YYREEE (reference sequence). CDR3 sequence reads: CASSSAGGPNTEAFF. CDR3 nucleotides: TGTGCCAGCAGCTCGGCGGGGGGGCCGAACACTGAAGCTTTCTTT.

This chain links TRBV28 with TRBJ2-5, with 9 bases that match TRBD2. The germline V gene has CDR1 MDHEN and CDR2 SYDVKM. J gave up 6 bases and V 4 bases, and 12 bases lay outside the gene matches. This CDR3 has 16 amino acids. As DNA, the CDR3 is TGTGCCAGCAGTTCCTGGAAGCGGGAGGACTTGAAGACCCAGTACTTC. Its translation: CASSSWKREDLKTQYF.

This clonotype has only a few counts. The gene calls are TRBV6-1 and TRBJ1-1; a weak D match, TRBD1 (6 bases). V was clipped by 5 bases and J by 0 bases, with 13 bases between them. Looked up from germline, CDR1 is MNHNS and CDR2 is SASEGT. The CDR3 spans 15 residues. The CDR3 DNA is TGTGCCAGCAGTCACTGGACAGACATGAACACTGAAGCTTTCTTT. This encodes CASSHWTDMNTEAFF.

The rearrangement joins TRBV20-1 to TRBJ2-5; TRBD2 matches at 7 bases. This CDR3 comprises 14 residues. V shed 0 bases and J 5 bases; nucleotides not matched to a gene: 6. Germline CDR1 and CDR2: DFQATT and SNEGSKA (reference sequence). The CDR3 sequence: CSARDASGGETQYF. As DNA, the CDR3 is TGCAGTGCTAGAGATGCTAGCGGAGGGGAGACCCAGTACTTC.

V gene TRBV29-1 combines with J gene TRBJ1-3; tentative D call: TRBD1 (5 bases). There are 13 residues in the CDR3. Between the trimmed V and J ends, which lost 4 bases and 2 bases, there was a span of 9 bases. The germline V gene has CDR1 SQVTM and CDR2 ANQGSEA. The CDR3 nucleotides read TGCAGCGTTGGGGGGGGGGCTGGAAACACCATATATTTT. Its protein product is CSVGGGAGNTIYF.

This clonotype was seen more than once but under ten times. V is TRBV20-1 and J is TRBJ2-3, with D uncertain. V was shortened by 0 bases and J by 0 bases, with 16 bases between the two germline ends. CDR1 and CDR2 (germline): DFQATT, SNEGSKA (reference sequence). The CDR3 runs 17 residues. CDR3 sequence (DNA): TGCAGTGCTAGAGATCTCCCTGGGCAAACTAGCACAGATACGCAGTATTTT. It translates to CSARDLPGQTSTDTQYF.

The J gene is TRBJ1-4, the V gene TRBV29-1, with 7 bases matching TRBD1. CDR1 is SQVTM, CDR2 ANQGSEA, per germline. Trimming took 3 bases from V and 6 from J; bases not matched to a gene: 4. The CDR3 consists of 13 residues. The CDR3 region is CSVDKGGDEKLFF. The CDR3 DNA reads as TGCAGCGTTGACAAAGGGGGCGATGAAAAACTGTTTTTT.

This clonotype was seen only a few times. The J gene is TRBJ1-1, the V gene TRBV29-1; maybe TRBD1 (6 bases). Trimming pared 7 bases from V and 0 bases from J, leaving 12 bases between. CDR1 is SQVTM, CDR2 ANQGSEA, per germline. The CDR3 totals 13 residues. The CDR3 DNA sequence: TGCAGCGGTGAGGGGGTACTGAACACTGAAGCTTTCTTT. Its protein product is CSGEGVLNTEAFF.

This clonotype was seen a handful of times. The chain couples TRBV7-8 to TRBJ2-7, with TRBD2 matching 12 bases. Germline CDR1 is SGHVS and CDR2 is FQNEAQ. The CDR3 runs to 15 residues. After removal of 5 bases from V and 4 bases from J, the junction contained 6 bases not matched to a gene. CDR3 nucleotides: TGTGCCAGCAGCCACTGGACTAGCGGGAAATACGAGCAGTACTTC. It is translated as CASSHWTSGKYEQYF.

Details on this clonotype: Compared with germline, one end of the junction differs, possibly owing to a read error. This rearrangement joins TRBV20-1 to TRBJ2-1; 8 nucleotides line up with TRBD2. This CDR3 contains 13 residues. Germline loops: CDR1 DFQATT, CDR2 SNEGSKA (reference sequence). Here the CDR3 reads CSARGLVYNEQSF. CDR3 coding DNA: TGCAGTGCTAGGGGACTAGTCTACAATGAGCAGTCCTTC.

This chain joins TRBV7-2 and TRBJ2-1; D may be TRBD1 or TRBD2 (5 bases each). The CDR3 runs to 15 residues. The germline gives CDR1 SGHTA, CDR2 FQGNSA. V gave up 5 bases and J gave up 2 bases, with 13 bases separating them. The CDR3 sequence: CASSEGLQPYNEQFF. The CDR3 coding sequence is TGTGCCAGCAGCGAGGGGCTTCAACCCTACAATGAGCAGTTCTTC.

This clonotype has a handful of counts. The J gene is TRBJ2-1, the V gene TRBV7-2; no reliable D call. V lost 8 bases and J lost 2, with 13 bases in between. CDR1 is SGHTA and CDR2 is FQGNSA in the germline V gene. The CDR3 has 14 amino acids. Written as DNA, the CDR3 is TGTGCCAGCGGAGAGGAGTCCCCCTACAATGAGCAGTTCTTC. This sequence encodes CASGEESPYNEQFF.

The V call is TRBV4-1, the J call TRBJ2-2, with D possibly TRBD2 on 6 matching bases. Trimming shortened V by 4 bases and J by 2 bases, and 11 bases separated the two germline ends. Germline-derived CDR1 and CDR2 are MGHRA and YSYEKL. The CDR3 length is 15 residues. The CDR3 loop reads CASSPRTTNTGELFF. CDR3 bases: TGCGCCAGCAGCCCCCGGACTACCAACACCGGGGAGCTGTTTTTT.

The J gene is TRBJ2-1, the V gene TRBV20-1; 9 bases agree with TRBD1. J was trimmed by 5 bases and V by 1 base; bases with no gene match: 6. This CDR3 contains 15 residues. Per the germline V gene, CDR1 is DFQATT and CDR2 is SNEGSKA (reference sequence). The CDR3 sequence is CSARVTQGANNEQFF. The DNA for the CDR3 is TGCAGTGCTAGAGTTACACAGGGGGCGAACAATGAGCAGTTCTTC.

This clonotype was recorded only once. This chain connects TRBV20-1 to TRBJ2-7, with D uncertain. The V gene lost 2 bases and the J gene lost 3 bases, with 11 bases spanning the gap. Germline V gene data show CDR1 as DFQATT and CDR2 as SNEGSKA (reference sequence). This CDR3 region has 13 residues. The CDR3 DNA follows: TGCAGTGCTAGACCCCAGACCTTCTACGAGCAGTACTTC. This translates into CSARPQTFYEQYF.

This chain uses TRBV29-1 with TRBJ1-2; D not resolved. Trimming shortened V by 3 bases and J by 4 bases, and 18 bases separated the two germline ends. The germline V gene has CDR1 SQVTM and CDR2 ANQGSEA. This CDR3 is built from 15 residues. The DNA for the CDR3 is TGCAGCGTTGATGTCTCGGCCCTGCTAGGCTATGGCTACACCTTC. It is translated as CSVDVSALLGYGYTF. Drawing the rest from reference TRBV29-1 and TRBJ1-2, the complete variable domain is SAVISQKPSRDICQRGTSLTIQCQVDSQVTMMFWYRQQPGQSLTLIATANQGSEATYESGFVIDKFPISRPNLTFSTLTVSNMSPEDSSIYLCSVDVSALLGYGYTFGSGTRLTVV.

This clonotype has just a few counts. The chain recombines TRBV7-9 with TRBJ2-1; possibly TRBD2 for D (7 bases). This CDR3 is 16 amino acids long. CDR1 is SEHNR, CDR2 FQNEAQ, per germline (reference sequence). V was shortened by 6 bases and J by 0 bases, with 15 bases between the two germline ends. The CDR3 spells CASRTGGQGSYNEQFF. The CDR3 nucleotides are TGTGCCAGCAGGACGGGGGGCCAGGGCTCCTACAATGAGCAGTTCTTC.